This T cell receptor beta chain comes out of a study of cytomegalovirus exposure and HLA in healthy donors. Whole-study findings and limits: Trimming of TCR beta V- and J-genes showed a link, identified in a later analysis, to a missense DCLRE1C variant. Clonal expansion, a later analysis showed, was greater in HLA-associated TCR beta chains than in equally common others.

This clone was seen only once. The antigen remains unidentified. Primers included in the PCR were 60 Vbeta and 13 Jbeta primers. Some clones are missing from TCRdb's copy, which holds only in-frame ones; the method was immunoSEQ multiplex PCR. The table includes over 150,000 clones, 80% to 85% detected once. V was cut by 4 bases and J by 9 bases, with 20 bases left in between. The germline CDR1 and CDR2 sequences are SEHNR and FQNEAQ (reference sequence). There are 15 residues in the CDR3. This TCR came from a woman aged 30 to 39 in good health and CMV-seronegative. What was sequenced was PBMCs. The gene calls are TRBV7-9 and TRBJ2-3, with D tentatively TRBD1 (5 bases). The CDR3 loop is CASSSSVGAGGTQYF. In DNA, the CDR3 is TGTGCCAGCAGCTCCTCGGTAGGGGCCGGCGGCACGCAGTATTTT.